The rows below give T cell receptor beta chains drawn from one sample of a study of blood T cell repertoires in COVID-19. Profiled with immunoSEQ multiplex PCR; TCRdb holds only in-frame clones, not every one. This sample has some 150,000 clones, with about 86% found just once. Sequencing input: peripheral blood. The receptor source for this set is a woman aged 55 to 70 with acute or convalescent COVID-19. CDR3s include the opening cysteine and the closing phenylalanine or tryptophan. D genes are given only for firm matches. Rows may omit the clone size; those that give it use once, few, many or a size class.

>-|TRBD1|TRBJ1-2|TRBV4-2
TGTGCCAGCAGCCAAGAAAGCCGGACAGGGCTACCTGGCTACACCTTC
CASSQESRTGLPGYTF
>-|-|TRBJ1-3|TRBV9
TGTGCCAGCAGCATACAGGATTCCTCCTCTGGAAACACCATATATTTT
CASSIQDSSSGNTIYF
>-|-|TRBJ1-2|TRBV12-3/TRBV12-4
TGTGCCAGCAGTTTAGGGACAATCAATGGCTACACCTTC
CASSLGTINGYTF
>-|TRBD1|TRBJ2-4|TRBV6-5
TGTGCCAGCAGGTGGGACAGATACGAAAACATTCAGTACTTC
CASRWDRYENIQYF
>-|TRBD1|TRBJ1-2|TRBV18
TGTGCCAGCTCATCGGGACAGGGGGCAAGCTATGGCTACACCTTC
CASSSGQGASYGYTF
>once|TRBD1|TRBJ1-2|TRBV14
TGTGCCAGCAGCGCTACAGGGGGCCCTTTTAACTATGGCTACACCTTC
CASSATGGPFNYGYTF
>few|-|TRBJ1-4|TRBV30
TGTGCCTGGAGTGTACAACAGAGTAGGGAAAAACTGTTTTTT
CAWSVQQSREKLFF
>-|-|TRBJ1-2|TRBV29-1
TGCAGCGTTGAAGAGCGCCCGGGCTACACCTTC
CSVEERPGYTF
>-|-|TRBJ2-2|TRBV29-1
TGCAGCGTCCGACATGCGAACACCGGGGAGCTGTTTTTT
CSVRHANTGELFF
>once|-|TRBJ2-2|TRBV5-1
TGCGCCAGCAGCTTGGTCGGACTCCGGAACACCGGGGAGCTGTTTTTT
CASSLVGLRNTGELFF
>-|TRBD2|TRBJ2-2|TRBV7-8
TGTGCCAGCAGCTCGGGACTAGCGGTGAACACCGGGGAGCTGTTTTTT
CASSSGLAVNTGELFF
>-|TRBD1|TRBJ2-3|TRBV7-2
TGTGCCAGCACCCTGACAGGGCGCGCAGATACGCAGTATTTT
CASTLTGRADTQYF
>-|-|TRBJ2-1|TRBV21-1
TGTGCCAGCAGCACTTTCTTGGAGGGACAGAAAACCAATGAGCAGTTCTTC
CASSTFLEGQKTNEQFF
>-|-|TRBJ1-1|TRBV2
TGTGCCAGCAGTGTACTGGGAGTCGGAACTGAAGCTTTCTTT
CASSVLGVGTEAFF
>few|TRBD1|TRBJ2-3|TRBV5-1
TGCGCCAGCAGCTTGATGGGACAGGGGAGAGATACGCAGTATTTT
CASSLMGQGRDTQYF
>once|TRBD1|TRBJ1-6|TRBV27
TGTGCCAGCAGTCCACTTGACAGGGGGAATAATTCACCCCTCCACTTT
CASSPLDRGNNSPLHF
>once|-|TRBJ2-1|TRBV5-1
TGCGCCAGCAGCTCCTCACTAGTGAGCTCCTACAATGAGCAGTTCTTC
CASSSSLVSSYNEQFF
>few|-|TRBJ2-5|TRBV5-1
TGCGCCAGCAGCTTATTTCCCTTGGGGGGTCAAGAGACCCAGTACTTC
CASSLFPLGGQETQYF
>-|-|TRBJ1-2|TRBV5-1
TGCGCCAGCAGCCCCCCGGACTCTTATGGCTACACCTTC
CASSPPDSYGYTF
>-|-|TRBJ1-5|TRBV19
TGTGCCAGTAGTCCGACAGTTCATAAAAATCAGCCCCAGCATTTT
CASSPTVHKNQPQHF
>-|TRBD1|TRBJ1-1|TRBV9
TGTGCCAGCAGCGTCGGGACAGGGGGATGGAACACTGAAGCTTTCTTT
CASSVGTGGWNTEAFF
>-|TRBD1|TRBJ1-1|TRBV3-1/TRBV3-2
TGTGCCAGCAGCTCTCAGGGGGGCACTGAAGCTTTCTTT
CASSSQGGTEAFF
>-|TRBD1|TRBJ1-4|TRBV19
TGTGCCAGTAGTGTTCCGGGACAGGGGACCCATGAAAAACTGTTTTTT
CASSVPGQGTHEKLFF
>many|-|TRBJ2-3|TRBV19
TGTGCCAGTAGTATAACTTCGTTCGGTCTAGCCGGCACAGATACGCAGTATTTT
CASSITSFGLAGTDTQYF
>-|-|TRBJ1-2|TRBV24-1
TGTGCCACCAGTGACCACAACGGTGCGGGGGTGAGTGGCTACACCTTC
CATSDHNGAGVSGYTF
>few|TRBD1|TRBJ1-6|TRBV12-5
TGTGCTAGTGGTCCAGGGGGTGGGTCACCCCTCCACTTT
CASGPGGGSPLHF
>-|TRBD2|TRBJ2-1|TRBV2
TGTGCCACCTCGGGGGGACTAAGATTCAATGAGCAGTTCTTC
CATSGGLRFNEQFF
>-|-|TRBJ2-6|TRBV6-5
TGTGCCAGCATAAACTCTGGGGCCAACGTCCTGACTTTC
CASINSGANVLTF
>-|-|TRBJ1-6|TRBV30
TGTGCCTGGAGTGGTATGCAGGGAGGAAATTCACCCCTCCACTTT
CAWSGMQGGNSPLHF
>-|TRBD1|TRBJ1-5|TRBV20-1
TGCAGTGCTACTGAGGGGGCAGTGACTAATCAGCCCCAGCATTTT
CSATEGAVTNQPQHF
>-|TRBD1|TRBJ2-1|TRBV10-3
TGTGCCATCAGTGAGACGCCCGGGACAGGGACCTACAATGAGCAGTTCTTC
CAISETPGTGTYNEQFF
>-|-|TRBJ2-5|TRBV3-1/TRBV3-2
TGTGCCAGCAGCCAACTCACAGGAGGGGAGACCCAGTACTTC
CASSQLTGGETQYF
>-|-|TRBJ2-5|TRBV5-1
TGCGCCAGCAAAGGGCAGGGGATGTGGGAGACCCAGTACTTC
CASKGQGMWETQYF
>-|-|TRBJ1-4|TRBV5-3
TGTGCCAGAAGCCCACGAGGTAGGTTTAATGAAAAACTGTTTTTT
CARSPRGRFNEKLFF
>-|-|TRBJ1-5|TRBV5-6
TGTGCCAGCAGCTTGTTGGGGAGGGGGTCGGATCAGCCCCAGCATTTT
CASSLLGRGSDQPQHF
>-|-|TRBJ1-4|TRBV24-1
TGTGCCACCTCGGGTCCGTCCAGGGAAGCCCCGGCTAATGAAAAACTGTTTTTT
CATSGPSREAPANEKLFF
>-|-|TRBJ2-5|TRBV30
TGTGCCTGTAGGTCTCAGGGGAGAGAGACCCAGTACTTC
CACRSQGRETQYF
>-|-|TRBJ2-4|TRBV2
TGTGCCAGCAGTGAACTAGCCAAAAACATTCAGTACTTC
CASSELAKNIQYF
>-|TRBD1|TRBJ2-5|TRBV20-1
TGCAGTGCTAGTGGACAGGCAGGGCTTCCACAAGAGACCCAGTACTTC
CSASGQAGLPQETQYF
>-|-|TRBJ1-5|TRBV9
TGTGCCAGCAGCGTAACCAGTAATCAGCCCCAGCATTTT
CASSVTSNQPQHF
>-|-|TRBJ1-1|TRBV5-8
TGTGCCAGCAGCTTGGGGCAGAGCGTCACTGAAGCTTTCTTT
CASSLGQSVTEAFF
>-|TRBD1|TRBJ1-1|TRBV5-1
TGCGCCAGCAGCCCGAAGACAGGGGGGCCGAACACTGAAGCTTTCTTT
CASSPKTGGPNTEAFF
>-|-|TRBJ1-1|TRBV5-1
TGCGCCAGCAGCTTCTCTGGGACATCGAACACTGAAGCTTTCTTT
CASSFSGTSNTEAFF
>-|-|TRBJ2-3|TRBV5-1
TGCGCCAGCAGCTGGGTAGGAGAGCCCACAGATACGCAGTATTTT
CASSWVGEPTDTQYF
>-|TRBD1|TRBJ1-4|TRBV18
TGTGCCAGCTCACCTGACAGGGTGGGTGAAAAACTGTTTTTT
CASSPDRVGEKLFF
>-|TRBD2|TRBJ2-5|TRBV4-1
TGCGCCAGCAGCCCGGGACTAGCACAAGAGACCCAGTACTTC
CASSPGLAQETQYF
>-|-|TRBJ2-7|TRBV11-2
TGTGCCAGCAGACGACTATCCTACGAGCAGTACTTC
CASRRLSYEQYF